This T cell receptor (beta chain) comes out of a study of cytomegalovirus exposure and HLA in healthy donors. V was pared by 5 bases and J by 0 bases, with 9 bases between. The CDR3 loop spans 15 amino acids. Germline assignment: CDR1 SGDLS and CDR2 YYNGEE. Clones were read by immunoSEQ multiplex PCR, and TCRdb kept only the in-frame ones, dropping some. This sample has 98,000 or so clones, with 95% found just once. Sequenced material: PBMCs. The rearrangement links TRBV9 to TRBJ1-6; D remains unclear. The TCR comes from a woman aged 18-29 years in good health and CMV-seronegative. CDR3 in amino acids: CASRASDSYNSPLHF. CDR3 DNA sequence: TGTGCCAGCAGGGCCTCCGACTCCTATAATTCACCCCTCCACTTT.